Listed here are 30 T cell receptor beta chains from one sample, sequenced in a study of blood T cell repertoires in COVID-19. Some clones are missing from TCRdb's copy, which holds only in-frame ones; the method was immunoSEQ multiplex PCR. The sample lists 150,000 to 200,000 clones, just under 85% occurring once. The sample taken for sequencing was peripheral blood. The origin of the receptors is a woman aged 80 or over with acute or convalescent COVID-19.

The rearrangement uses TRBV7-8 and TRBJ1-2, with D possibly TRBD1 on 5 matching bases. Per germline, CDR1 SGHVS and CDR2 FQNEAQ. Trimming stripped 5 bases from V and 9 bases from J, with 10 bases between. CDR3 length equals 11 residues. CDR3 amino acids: CASSPGVRYTF. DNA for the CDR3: TGTGCCAGCAGCCCGGGGGTGCGCTACACCTTC.

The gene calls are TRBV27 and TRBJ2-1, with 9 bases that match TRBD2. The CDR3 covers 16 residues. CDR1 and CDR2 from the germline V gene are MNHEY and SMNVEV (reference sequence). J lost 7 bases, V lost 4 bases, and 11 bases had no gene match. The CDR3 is CASSYLAREGHNEQFF. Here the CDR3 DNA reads TGTGCCAGCAGTTACCTGGCGCGGGAGGGCCATAATGAGCAGTTCTTC.

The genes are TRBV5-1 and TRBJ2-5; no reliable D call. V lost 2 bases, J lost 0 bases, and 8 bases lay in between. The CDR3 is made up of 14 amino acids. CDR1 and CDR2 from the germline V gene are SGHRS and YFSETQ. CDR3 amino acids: CASSLFSYQETQYF. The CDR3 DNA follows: TGCGCCAGCAGCTTATTTTCGTACCAAGAGACCCAGTACTTC.

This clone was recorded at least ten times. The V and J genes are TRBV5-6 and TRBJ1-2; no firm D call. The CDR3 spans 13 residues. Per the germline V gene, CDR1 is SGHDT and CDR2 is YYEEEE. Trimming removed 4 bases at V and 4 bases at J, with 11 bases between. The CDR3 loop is CASSPSSSYGYTF. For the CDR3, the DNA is TGTGCCAGCAGCCCCTCCTCGAGCTATGGCTACACCTTC.

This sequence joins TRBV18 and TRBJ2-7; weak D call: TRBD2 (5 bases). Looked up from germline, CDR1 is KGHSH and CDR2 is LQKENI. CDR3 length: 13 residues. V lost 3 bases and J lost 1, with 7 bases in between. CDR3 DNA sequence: TGTGCCAGCTCACCTCCGGGGTCCTACGAGCAGTACTTC. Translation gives CASSPPGSYEQYF.

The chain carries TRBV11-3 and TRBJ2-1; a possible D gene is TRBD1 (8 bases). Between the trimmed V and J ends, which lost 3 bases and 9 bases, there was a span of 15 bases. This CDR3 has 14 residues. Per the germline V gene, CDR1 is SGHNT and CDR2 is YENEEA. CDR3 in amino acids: CASSLTGEGGEQFF. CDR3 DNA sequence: TGTGCCAGCAGCTTGACAGGGGAGGGCGGTGAGCAGTTCTTC.

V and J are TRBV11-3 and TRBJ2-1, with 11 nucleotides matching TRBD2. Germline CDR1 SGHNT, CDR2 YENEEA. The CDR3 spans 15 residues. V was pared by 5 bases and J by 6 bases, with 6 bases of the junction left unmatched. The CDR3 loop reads CASSRLLAGVNEQFF. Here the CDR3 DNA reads TGTGCCAGCAGCCGACTACTAGCGGGAGTCAATGAGCAGTTCTTC.

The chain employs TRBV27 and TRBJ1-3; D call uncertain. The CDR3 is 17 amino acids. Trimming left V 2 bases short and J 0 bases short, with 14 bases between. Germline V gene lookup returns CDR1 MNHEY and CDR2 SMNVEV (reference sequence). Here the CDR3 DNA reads TGTGCCAGCAGTTTAAAGGCAGCGCGACTCTCTGGAAACACCATATATTTT. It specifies CASSLKAARLSGNTIYF.

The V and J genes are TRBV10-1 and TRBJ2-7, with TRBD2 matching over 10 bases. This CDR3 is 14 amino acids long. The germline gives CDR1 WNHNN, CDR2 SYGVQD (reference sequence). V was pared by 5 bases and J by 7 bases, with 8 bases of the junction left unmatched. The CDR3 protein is CASSPTAGGYEQYF. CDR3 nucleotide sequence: TGCGCCAGCAGTCCGACAGCGGGGGGGTATGAGCAGTACTTC.

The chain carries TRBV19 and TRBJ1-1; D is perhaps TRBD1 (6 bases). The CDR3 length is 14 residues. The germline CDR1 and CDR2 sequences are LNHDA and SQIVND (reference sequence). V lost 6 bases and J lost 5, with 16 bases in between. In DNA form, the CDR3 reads TGTGCCAGTAGGGAGGGGGGGGCGCCGACTGAAGCTTTCTTT. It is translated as CASREGGAPTEAFF.

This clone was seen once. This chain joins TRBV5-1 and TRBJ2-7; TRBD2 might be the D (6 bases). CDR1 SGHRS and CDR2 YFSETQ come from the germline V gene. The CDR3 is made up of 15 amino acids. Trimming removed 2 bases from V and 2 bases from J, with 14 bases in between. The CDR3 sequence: CASSLNRDSTYEQYF. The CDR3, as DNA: TGCGCCAGCAGCTTAAACCGGGACTCGACCTACGAGCAGTACTTC.

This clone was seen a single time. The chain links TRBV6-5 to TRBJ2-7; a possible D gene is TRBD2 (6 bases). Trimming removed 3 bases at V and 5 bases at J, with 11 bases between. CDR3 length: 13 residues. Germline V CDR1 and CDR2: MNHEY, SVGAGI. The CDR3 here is CASSYREFHEQYF. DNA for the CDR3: TGTGCCAGCAGTTATCGGGAGTTCCACGAGCAGTACTTC.

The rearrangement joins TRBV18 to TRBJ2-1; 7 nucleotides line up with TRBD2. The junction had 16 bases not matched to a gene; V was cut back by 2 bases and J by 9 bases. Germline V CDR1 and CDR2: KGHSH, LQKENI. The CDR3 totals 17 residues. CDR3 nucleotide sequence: TGTGCCAGCTCACCATTCACCGGCCAAGCGGGACTGACTGAGCAGTTCTTC. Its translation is CASSPFTGQAGLTEQFF.

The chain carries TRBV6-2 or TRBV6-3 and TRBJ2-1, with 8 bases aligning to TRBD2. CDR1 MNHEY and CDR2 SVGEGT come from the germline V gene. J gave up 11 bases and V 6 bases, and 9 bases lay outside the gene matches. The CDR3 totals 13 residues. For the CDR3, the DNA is TGTGCCAGCAGCGGGAGGGCCCTCACGAAGCAGTTCTTC. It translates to CASSGRALTKQFF.

The CDR3 loop reads CASSQSHRVYEQYF. CDR3 DNA sequence: TGTGCCAGCAGCCAATCGCACAGGGTTTACGAGCAGTACTTC. This chain links TRBV14 with TRBJ2-7, with D tentatively TRBD1 (6 bases). Germline values: CDR1 SGHDN, CDR2 FVKESK. Deletions cut 2 bases from V and 4 bases from J, with 12 bases between. The CDR3 totals 14 residues. The variable domain in full, with the rest retrieved from reference TRBV14 and TRBJ2-7, is EAGVTQFPSHSVIEKGQTVTLRCDPISGHDNLYWYRRVMGKEIKFLLHFVKESKQDESGMPNNRFLAERTGGTYSTLKVQPAELEDSGVYFCASSQSHRVYEQYFGPGTRLTVT.

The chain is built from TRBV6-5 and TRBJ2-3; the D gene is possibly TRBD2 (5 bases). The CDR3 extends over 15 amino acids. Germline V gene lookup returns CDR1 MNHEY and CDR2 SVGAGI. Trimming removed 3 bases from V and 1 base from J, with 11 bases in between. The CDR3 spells CASSYLAPGTDTQYF. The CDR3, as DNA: TGTGCCAGCAGTTATCTAGCTCCTGGCACAGATACGCAGTATTTT.

CDR3 DNA: TGTGCCAGCAGCTTGACAGGGGGCAGAGAGACCCAGTACTTC. It codes for CASSLTGGRETQYF. This chain uses TRBV9 with TRBJ2-5; TRBD1 matches at 10 bases. Trimming removed 4 bases from V and 4 bases from J; junction bases left unmatched: 4. The CDR3 loop spans 14 amino acids. Germline CDR1 reads SGDLS; CDR2 reads YYNGEE. Drawing the rest from reference TRBV9 and TRBJ2-5, the complete variable domain is DSGVTQTPKHLITATGQRVTLRCSPRSGDLSVYWYQQSLDQGLQFLIQYYNGEERAKGNILERFSAQQFPDLHSELNLSSLELGDSALYFCASSLTGGRETQYFGPGTRLLVL.

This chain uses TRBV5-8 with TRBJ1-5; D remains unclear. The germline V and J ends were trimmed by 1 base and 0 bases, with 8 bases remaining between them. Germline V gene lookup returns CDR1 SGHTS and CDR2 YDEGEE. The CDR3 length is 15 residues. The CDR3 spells CASSLRFYSNQPQHF. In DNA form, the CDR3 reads TGTGCCAGCAGCTTGAGATTCTATAGCAATCAGCCCCAGCATTTT.

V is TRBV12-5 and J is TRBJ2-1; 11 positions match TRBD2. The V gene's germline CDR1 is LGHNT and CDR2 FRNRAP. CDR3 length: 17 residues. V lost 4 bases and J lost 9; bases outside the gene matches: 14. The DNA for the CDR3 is TGTGCTAGTGGTTGGGTGGGGATAGCGGGAGGGCCGAGTGAGCAGTTCTTC. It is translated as CASGWVGIAGGPSEQFF.

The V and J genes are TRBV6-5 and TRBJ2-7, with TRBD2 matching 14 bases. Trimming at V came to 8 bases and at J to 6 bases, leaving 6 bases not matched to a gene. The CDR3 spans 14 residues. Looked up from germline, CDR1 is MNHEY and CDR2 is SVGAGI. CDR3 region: CASGLAGGPFEQYF. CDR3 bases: TGTGCCAGCGGACTAGCGGGGGGCCCCTTCGAGCAGTACTTC.

CDR3: CASSRGTSGKRGTDTQYF. The CDR3 DNA is TGCGCCAGCAGCCGGGGGACATCCGGAAAGAGAGGCACAGATACGCAGTATTTT. The chain links TRBV4-3 to TRBJ2-3; D possibly corresponds to TRBD1 (6 bases). Germline CDR1 and CDR2: LGHNA and YSLEER. V dropped 4 bases and J dropped 1 base, with 21 bases sitting between them. The CDR3 extends over 18 amino acids.

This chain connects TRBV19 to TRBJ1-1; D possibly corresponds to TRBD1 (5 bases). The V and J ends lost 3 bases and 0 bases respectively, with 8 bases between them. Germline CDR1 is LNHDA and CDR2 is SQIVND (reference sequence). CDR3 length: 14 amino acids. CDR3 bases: TGTGCCAGTAGTATCGTCAGGGTGAACACTGAAGCTTTCTTT. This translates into CASSIVRVNTEAFF.

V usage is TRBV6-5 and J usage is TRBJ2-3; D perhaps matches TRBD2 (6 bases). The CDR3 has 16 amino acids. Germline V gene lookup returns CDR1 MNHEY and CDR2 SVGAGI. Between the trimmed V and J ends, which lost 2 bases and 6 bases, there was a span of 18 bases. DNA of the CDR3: TGTGCCAGCAGTTACGGTTGGGGGACTTCTGTCGATACGCAGTATTTT. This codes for CASSYGWGTSVDTQYF.

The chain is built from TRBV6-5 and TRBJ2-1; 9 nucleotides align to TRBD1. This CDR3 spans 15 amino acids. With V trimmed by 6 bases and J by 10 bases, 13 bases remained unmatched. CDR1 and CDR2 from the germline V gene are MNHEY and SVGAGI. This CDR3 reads CASRYPGQGPGEQFF. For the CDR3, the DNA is TGTGCCAGCAGATATCCGGGACAGGGCCCGGGGGAGCAGTTCTTC.

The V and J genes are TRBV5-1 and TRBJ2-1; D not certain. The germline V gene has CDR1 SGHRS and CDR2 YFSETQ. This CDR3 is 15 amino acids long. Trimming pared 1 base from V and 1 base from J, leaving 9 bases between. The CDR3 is CASSLSAVSYNEQFF. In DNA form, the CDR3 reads TGCGCCAGCAGCTTGTCTGCGGTTTCCTACAATGAGCAGTTCTTC.

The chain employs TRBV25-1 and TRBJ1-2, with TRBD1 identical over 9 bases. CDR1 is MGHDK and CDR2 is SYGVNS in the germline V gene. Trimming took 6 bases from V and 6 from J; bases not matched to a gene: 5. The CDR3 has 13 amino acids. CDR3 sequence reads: CASSLGQGNGYTF. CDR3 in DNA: TGTGCCAGCAGCTTGGGACAGGGAAATGGCTACACCTTC.

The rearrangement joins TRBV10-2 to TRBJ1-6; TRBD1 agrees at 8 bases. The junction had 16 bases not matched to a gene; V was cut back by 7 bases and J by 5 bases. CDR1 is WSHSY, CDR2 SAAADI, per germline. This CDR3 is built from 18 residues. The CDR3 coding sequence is TGCGCCAGCAAATCTGGGCAGGGGGCGCGGGGGAATAATTCACCCCTCCACTTT. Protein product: CASKSGQGARGNNSPLHF.

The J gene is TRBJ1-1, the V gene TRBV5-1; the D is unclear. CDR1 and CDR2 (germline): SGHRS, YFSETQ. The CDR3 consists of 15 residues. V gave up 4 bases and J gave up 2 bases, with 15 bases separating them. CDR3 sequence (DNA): TGCGCCAGCAGCCCTCCCTCGCGGACTAACACTGAAGCTTTCTTT. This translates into CASSPPSRTNTEAFF.

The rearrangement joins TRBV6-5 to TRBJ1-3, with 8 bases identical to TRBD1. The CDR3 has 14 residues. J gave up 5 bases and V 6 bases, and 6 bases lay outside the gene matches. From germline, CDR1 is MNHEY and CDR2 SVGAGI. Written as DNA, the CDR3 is TGTGCCAGCAGGGGAGGGACAGGAAGAAACACCATATATTTT. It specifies CASRGGTGRNTIYF.

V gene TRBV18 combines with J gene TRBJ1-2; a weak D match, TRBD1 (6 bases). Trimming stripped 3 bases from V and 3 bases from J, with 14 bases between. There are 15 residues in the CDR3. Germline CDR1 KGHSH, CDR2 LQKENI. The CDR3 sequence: CASSPSTGGDYGYTF. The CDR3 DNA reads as TGTGCCAGCTCACCCAGCACGGGGGGCGACTATGGCTACACCTTC.